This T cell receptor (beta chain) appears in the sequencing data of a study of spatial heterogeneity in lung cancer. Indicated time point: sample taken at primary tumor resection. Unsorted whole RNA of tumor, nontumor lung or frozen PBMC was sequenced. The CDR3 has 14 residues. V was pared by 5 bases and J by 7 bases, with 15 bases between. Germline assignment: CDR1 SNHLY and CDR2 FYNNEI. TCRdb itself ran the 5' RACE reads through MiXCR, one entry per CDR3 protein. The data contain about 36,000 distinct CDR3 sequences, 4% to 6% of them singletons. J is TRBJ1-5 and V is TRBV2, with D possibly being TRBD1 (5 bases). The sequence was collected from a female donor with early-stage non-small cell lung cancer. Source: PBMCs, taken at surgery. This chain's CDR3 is CASSKQDTGQPQHF. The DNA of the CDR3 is TGTGCCAGCAGTAAACAGGATACCGGCCAGCCCCAGCATTTT.